This TCR beta chain stems from a study of blood T cell repertoires in COVID-19. Sequencing used immunoSEQ multiplex PCR; TCRdb keeps in-frame clones, though not all of them. The data contain 30,000 to 35,000 clones, roughly 88% of them singletons. This sequence was found in a man older than 75 with acute or convalescent COVID-19. Sequenced input: peripheral blood.

The CDR3 region has the DNA TGTGCCAGCATCCCCGGAAGAGGCTATAATTCACCCCTCCACTTT. Translating it yields CASIPGRGYNSPLHF. V usage is TRBV2 and J usage is TRBJ1-6, with D hard to call. V lost 7 bases, J lost 3 bases, and 13 bases lay in between. The germline V gene has CDR1 SNHLY and CDR2 FYNNEI. The CDR3 length is 15 residues.